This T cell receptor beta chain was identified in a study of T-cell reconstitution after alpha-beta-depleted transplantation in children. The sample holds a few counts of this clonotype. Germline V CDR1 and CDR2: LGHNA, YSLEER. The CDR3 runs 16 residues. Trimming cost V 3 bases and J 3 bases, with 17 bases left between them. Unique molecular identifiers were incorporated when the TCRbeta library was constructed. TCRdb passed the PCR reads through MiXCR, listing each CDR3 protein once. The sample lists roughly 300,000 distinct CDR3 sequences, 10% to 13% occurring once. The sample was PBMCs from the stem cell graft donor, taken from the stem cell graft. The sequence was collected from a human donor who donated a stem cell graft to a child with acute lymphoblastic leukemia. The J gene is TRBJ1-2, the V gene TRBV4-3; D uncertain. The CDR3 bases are TGCGCCAGCAGCCACAAAGACGGGAAAGTGGACTATGGCTACACCTTC. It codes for CASSHKDGKVDYGYTF.